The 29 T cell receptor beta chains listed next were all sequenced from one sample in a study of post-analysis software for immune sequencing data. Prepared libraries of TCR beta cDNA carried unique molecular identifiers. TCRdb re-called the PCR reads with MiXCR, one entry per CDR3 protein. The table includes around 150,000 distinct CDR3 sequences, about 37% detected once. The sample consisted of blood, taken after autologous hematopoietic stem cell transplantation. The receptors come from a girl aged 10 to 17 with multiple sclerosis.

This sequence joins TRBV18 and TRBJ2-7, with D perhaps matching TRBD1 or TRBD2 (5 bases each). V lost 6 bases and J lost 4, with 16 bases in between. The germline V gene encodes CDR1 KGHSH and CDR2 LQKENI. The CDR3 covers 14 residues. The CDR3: CASSQGRGTYEQYF. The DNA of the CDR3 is TGTGCCAGCTCCCAAGGACGAGGGACGTACGAGCAGTACTTC.

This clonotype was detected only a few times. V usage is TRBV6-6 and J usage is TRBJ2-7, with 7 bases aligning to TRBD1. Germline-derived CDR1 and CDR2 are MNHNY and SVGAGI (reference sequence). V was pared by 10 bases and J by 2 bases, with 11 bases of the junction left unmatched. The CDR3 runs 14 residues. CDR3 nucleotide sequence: TGTGCCACCAGGGAAGGGCAGGGGGCCTACGAGCAGTACTTC. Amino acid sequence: CATREGQGAYEQYF.

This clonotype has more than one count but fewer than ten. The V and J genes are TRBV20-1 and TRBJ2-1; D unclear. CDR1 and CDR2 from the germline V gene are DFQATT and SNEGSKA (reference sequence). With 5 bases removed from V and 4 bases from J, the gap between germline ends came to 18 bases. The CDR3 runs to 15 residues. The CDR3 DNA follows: TGCAGTGCTCTAGAGTGGCGCGGCCTATACAATGAGCAGTTCTTC. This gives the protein CSALEWRGLYNEQFF.

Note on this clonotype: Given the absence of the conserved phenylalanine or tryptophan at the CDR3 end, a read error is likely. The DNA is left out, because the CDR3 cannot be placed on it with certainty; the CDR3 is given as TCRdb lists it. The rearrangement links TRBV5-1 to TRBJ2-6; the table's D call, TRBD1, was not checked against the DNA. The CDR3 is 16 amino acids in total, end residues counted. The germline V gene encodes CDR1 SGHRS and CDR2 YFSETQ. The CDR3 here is CASSLQRVSGANVLTN.

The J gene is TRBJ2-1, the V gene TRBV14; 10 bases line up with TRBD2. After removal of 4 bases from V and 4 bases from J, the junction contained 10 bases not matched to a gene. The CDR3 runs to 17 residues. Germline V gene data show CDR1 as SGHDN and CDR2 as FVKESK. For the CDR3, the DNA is TGTGCCAGCAGCCTCTCCCCAGGACTAGCGGTATACAATGAGCAGTTCTTC. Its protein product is CASSLSPGLAVYNEQFF.

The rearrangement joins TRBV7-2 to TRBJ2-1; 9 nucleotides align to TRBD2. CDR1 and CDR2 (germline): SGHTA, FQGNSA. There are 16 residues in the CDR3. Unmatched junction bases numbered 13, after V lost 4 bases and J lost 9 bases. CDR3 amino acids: CASSSDSGSASGEQFF. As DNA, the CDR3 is TGTGCCAGCAGCTCAGATAGCGGGAGTGCCAGCGGTGAGCAGTTCTTC.

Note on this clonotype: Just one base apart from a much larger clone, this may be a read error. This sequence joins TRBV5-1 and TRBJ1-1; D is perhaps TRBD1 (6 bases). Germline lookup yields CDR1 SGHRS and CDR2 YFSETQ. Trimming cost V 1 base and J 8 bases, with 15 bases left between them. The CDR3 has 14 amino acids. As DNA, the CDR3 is TGCGCCAGCAGCTTGAGGAGGGGCGACAGGGAAGCTTTCTTT. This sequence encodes CASSLRRGDREAFF.

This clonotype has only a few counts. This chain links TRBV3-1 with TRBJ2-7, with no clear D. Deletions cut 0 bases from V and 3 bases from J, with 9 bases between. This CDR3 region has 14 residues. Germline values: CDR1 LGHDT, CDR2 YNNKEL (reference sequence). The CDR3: CASSQESARYEQYF. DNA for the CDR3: TGTGCCAGCAGCCAAGAGTCGGCGCGCTACGAGCAGTACTTC.

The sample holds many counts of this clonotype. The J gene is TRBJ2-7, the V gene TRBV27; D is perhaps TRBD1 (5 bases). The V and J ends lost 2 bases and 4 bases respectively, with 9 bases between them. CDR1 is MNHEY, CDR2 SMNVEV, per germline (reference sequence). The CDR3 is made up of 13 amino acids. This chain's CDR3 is CASSLVPGYEQYF. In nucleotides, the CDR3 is TGTGCCAGCAGTTTAGTCCCAGGGTACGAGCAGTACTTC.

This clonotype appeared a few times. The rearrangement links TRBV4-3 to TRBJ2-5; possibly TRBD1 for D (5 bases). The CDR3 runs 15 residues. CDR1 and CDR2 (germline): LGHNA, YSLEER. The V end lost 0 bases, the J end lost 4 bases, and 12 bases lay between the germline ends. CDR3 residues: CASSQDVGPRETQYF. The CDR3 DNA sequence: TGCGCCAGCAGCCAAGATGTGGGGCCTCGAGAGACCCAGTACTTC.

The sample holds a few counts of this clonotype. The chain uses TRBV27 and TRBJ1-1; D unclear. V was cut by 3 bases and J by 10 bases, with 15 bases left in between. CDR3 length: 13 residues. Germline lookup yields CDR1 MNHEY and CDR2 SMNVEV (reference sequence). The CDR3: CASSFLGGPGAFF. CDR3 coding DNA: TGTGCCAGCAGTTTCCTGGGTGGCCCAGGAGCTTTCTTT.

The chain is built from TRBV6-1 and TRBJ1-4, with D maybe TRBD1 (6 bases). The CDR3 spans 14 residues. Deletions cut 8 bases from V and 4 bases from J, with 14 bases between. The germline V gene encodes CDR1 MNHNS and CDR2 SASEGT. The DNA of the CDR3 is TGTGCCAGCGGTCTCGTAGGGGGTAATGAAAAACTGTTTTTT. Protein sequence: CASGLVGGNEKLFF.

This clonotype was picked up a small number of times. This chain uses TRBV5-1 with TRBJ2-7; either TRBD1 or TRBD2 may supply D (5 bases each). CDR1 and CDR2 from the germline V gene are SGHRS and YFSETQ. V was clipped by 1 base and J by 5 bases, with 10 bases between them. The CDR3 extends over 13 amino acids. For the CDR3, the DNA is TGCGCCAGCAGCTTGTCGGGGCAGGACGAGCAGTACTTC. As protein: CASSLSGQDEQYF.

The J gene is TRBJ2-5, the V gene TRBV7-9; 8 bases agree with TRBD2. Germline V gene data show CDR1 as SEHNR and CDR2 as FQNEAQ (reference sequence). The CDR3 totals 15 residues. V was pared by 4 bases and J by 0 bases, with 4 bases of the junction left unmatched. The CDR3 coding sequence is TGTGCCAGCAGCTCTCGCGGGGGGTACCAAGAGACCCAGTACTTC. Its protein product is CASSSRGGYQETQYF. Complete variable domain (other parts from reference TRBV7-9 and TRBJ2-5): DTGVSQNPRHKITKRGQNVTFRCDPISEHNRLYWYRQTLGQGPEFLTYFQNEAQLEKSRLLSDRFSAERPKGSFSTLEIQRTEQGDSAMYLCASSSRGGYQETQYFGPGTRLLVL.

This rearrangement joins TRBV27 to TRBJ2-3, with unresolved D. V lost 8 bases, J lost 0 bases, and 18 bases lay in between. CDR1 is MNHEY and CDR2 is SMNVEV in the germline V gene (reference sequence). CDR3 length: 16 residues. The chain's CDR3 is CASLRGVSLSTDTQYF. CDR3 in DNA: TGTGCCAGCCTTCGTGGGGTTAGTCTTAGCACAGATACGCAGTATTTT.

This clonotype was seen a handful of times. This chain's CDR3 is CASSLTGGQHSSGANVLTF. The CDR3 DNA follows: TGTGCCAGCAGCCTTACCGGGGGACAGCACAGCTCTGGGGCCAACGTCCTGACTTTC. The chain uses TRBV5-5 and TRBJ2-6, with D perhaps matching TRBD1 (7 bases). Trimming took 4 bases from V and 0 from J, leaving 20 bases between them. Germline lookup yields CDR1 SGHKS and CDR2 YYEKEE (reference sequence). The CDR3 is 19 residues long.

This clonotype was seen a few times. CDR3 amino acids: CASSRAQTDFNEKLFF. The CDR3 DNA is TGTGCCAGCAGTCGCGCTCAGACGGATTTCAATGAAAAACTGTTTTTT. The chain joins TRBV6-5 to TRBJ1-4, with D unresolved. The CDR3 is made up of 16 amino acids. Germline values: CDR1 MNHEY, CDR2 SVGAGI. V gave up 5 bases and J gave up 5 bases, with 18 bases separating them.

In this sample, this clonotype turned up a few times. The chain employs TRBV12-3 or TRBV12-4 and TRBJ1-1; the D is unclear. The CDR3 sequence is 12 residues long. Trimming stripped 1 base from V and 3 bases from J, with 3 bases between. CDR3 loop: CASSLGHTEAFF. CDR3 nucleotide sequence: TGTGCCAGCAGTTTAGGACACACTGAAGCTTTCTTT.

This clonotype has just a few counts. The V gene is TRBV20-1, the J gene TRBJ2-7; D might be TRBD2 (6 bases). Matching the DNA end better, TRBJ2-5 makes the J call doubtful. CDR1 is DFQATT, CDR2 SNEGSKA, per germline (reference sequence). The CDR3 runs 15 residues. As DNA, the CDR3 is TGCAGTGCTAGAGATCCGGCGGGAAGGGAGGAGACCCAGTACTTC. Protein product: CSARDPAGREETQYF.

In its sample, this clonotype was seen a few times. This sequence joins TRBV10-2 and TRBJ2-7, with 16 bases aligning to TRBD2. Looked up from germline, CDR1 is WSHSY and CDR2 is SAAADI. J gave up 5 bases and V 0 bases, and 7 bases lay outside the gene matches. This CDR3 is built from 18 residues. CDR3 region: CASSESPGLAGGSNEQYF. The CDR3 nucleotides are TGCGCCAGCAGTGAGTCCCCGGGACTAGCGGGAGGGTCCAACGAGCAGTACTTC.

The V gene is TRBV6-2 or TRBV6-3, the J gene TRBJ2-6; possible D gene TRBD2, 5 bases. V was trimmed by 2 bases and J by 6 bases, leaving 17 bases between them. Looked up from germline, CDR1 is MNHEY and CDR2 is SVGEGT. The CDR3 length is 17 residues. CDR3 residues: CASSYATFDLAANVLTF. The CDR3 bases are TGTGCCAGCAGTTACGCCACCTTCGACCTAGCGGCCAACGTCCTGACTTTC.

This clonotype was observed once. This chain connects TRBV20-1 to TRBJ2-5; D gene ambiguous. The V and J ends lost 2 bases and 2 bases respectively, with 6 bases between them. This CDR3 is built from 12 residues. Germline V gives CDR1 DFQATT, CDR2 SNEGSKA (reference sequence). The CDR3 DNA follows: TGCAGTGCTAGAAAACCGCAAGAGACCCAGTACTTC. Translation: CSARKPQETQYF.

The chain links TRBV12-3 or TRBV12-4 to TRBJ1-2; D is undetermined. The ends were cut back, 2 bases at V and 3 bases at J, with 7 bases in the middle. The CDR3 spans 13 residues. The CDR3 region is CASSLREYYGYTF. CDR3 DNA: TGTGCCAGCAGTTTACGGGAGTACTATGGCTACACCTTC.

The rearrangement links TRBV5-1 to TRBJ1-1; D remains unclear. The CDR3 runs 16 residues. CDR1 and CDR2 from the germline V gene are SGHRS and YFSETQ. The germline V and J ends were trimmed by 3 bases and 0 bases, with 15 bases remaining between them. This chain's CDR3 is CASSSTRRVMNTEAFF. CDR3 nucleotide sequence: TGCGCCAGCAGCTCTACACGGAGGGTCATGAACACTGAAGCTTTCTTT.

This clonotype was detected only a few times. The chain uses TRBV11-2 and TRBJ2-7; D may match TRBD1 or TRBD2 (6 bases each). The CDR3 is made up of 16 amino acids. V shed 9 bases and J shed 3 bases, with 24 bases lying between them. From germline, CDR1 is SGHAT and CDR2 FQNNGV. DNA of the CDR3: TGTGCCAGTAGGCGCTGGGGCCGGGGGCCGAACTACGAGCAGTACTTC. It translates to CASRRWGRGPNYEQYF.

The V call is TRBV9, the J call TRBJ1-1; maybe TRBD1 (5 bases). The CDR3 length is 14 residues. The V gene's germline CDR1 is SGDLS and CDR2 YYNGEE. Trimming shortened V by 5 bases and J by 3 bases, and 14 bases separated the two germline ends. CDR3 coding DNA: TGTGCCAGCAGAAAGAGAGGGGCCGACACTGAAGCTTTCTTT. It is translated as CASRKRGADTEAFF.

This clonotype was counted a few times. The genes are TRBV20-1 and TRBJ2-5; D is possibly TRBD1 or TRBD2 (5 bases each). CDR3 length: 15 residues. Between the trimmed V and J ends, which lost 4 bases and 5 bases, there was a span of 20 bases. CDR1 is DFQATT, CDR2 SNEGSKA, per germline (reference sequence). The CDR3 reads CSATSGTDLRETQYF. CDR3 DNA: TGCAGTGCTACCTCCGGGACCGACCTTCGGGAGACCCAGTACTTC.

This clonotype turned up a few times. CDR3 sequence (DNA): TGTGCCAGCAGCCTGGACCAGAGGGATGAAAAACTGTTTTTT. It is translated as CASSLDQRDEKLFF. The rearrangement uses TRBV6-5 and TRBJ1-4; D is ambiguous. V was trimmed by 6 bases and J by 6 bases, leaving 14 bases between them. The CDR3 loop spans 14 amino acids. Germline V lookup: CDR1 MNHEY, CDR2 SVGAGI.

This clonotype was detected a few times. The CDR3 DNA is TGCAGTGCTCTTGGACAGTTCTATGAGCAGTTCTTC. Translation: CSALGQFYEQFF. V usage is TRBV20-1 and J usage is TRBJ2-1; possibly TRBD1 for D (6 bases). The CDR3 has 12 amino acids. CDR1 and CDR2 (germline): DFQATT, SNEGSKA (reference sequence). The V end was cut by 5 bases, the J end by 8 bases, with 13 bases between.